Detailed here is one T cell receptor beta chain. There are a few counts of this clone. Its specific antigen is unknown. The sample holds no much larger clone one base away, and base qualities are not on file. This specimen comes from a study of blood T cell repertoires in COVID-19 (dated by TCRdb to between 2020 and 2021). Study-wide context: The collaborator samples originated in the United States, Italy and Spain and spanned the acute and convalescent phases of COVID-19. The samples were drawn from the first 160 participants of the ongoing ImmuneRACE study and from more than 1,000 subjects provided by 6 global collaborators. The dataset comprised deeply sampled blood TCRbeta repertoires from subjects exposed to, actively infected with, or recovered from COVID-19. The repertoires were made available in a free public database intended to serve as a resource for research on the immune response to SARS-CoV-2. Where available, HLA class I and class II types were taken from metadata supplied by the sample provider and were not determined by assay-based typing. The prospective study material was composed of cDNA or gDNA derived from T cells, B-cell-depleted T cells, or PBMCs. Nearly every sample came with metadata listing a de-identified subject ID, COVID-19 status, age in years and sex.

The study at large found these results: The quantity of clinical and demographic metadata differed by source and by participant and was supplied without curation.

The immunoSEQ Assay, a bias-controlled multiplex PCR, was used to amplify TCRbeta CDR3 regions from genomic DNA. The source study handled its data this way. The number of nucleated cells in each sample was estimated from the amplification of reference gene primers within the assay. To quantify the absolute abundance of each unique TCRbeta CDR3 rearrangement, sequence reads were collapsed and filtered. For each sample, productive Simpson clonality was calculated as the square root of Simpson's diversity index across productive rearrangements. TCRdb stores this immuneACCESS table with in-frame sequences only. Part of the clones is absent; in the studies checked, under half of the shortfall reflects unresolved V genes, and no reason is known for the rest. That table gives V, J and clone size, and the DNA gave D and trimming. Across this sample there are 200,000 or so clones, with about 80% seen only once. The ten largest clones add up to 6.5% to 7% of the sample.

The CDR3 measures 12 amino acids from cysteine to phenylalanine. CDR3 DNA is the only sequence kept; it has 36 bases, read in frame from the first base. Per the germline V gene (reference sequence), GTSNPN is the CDR1 and SVGIG is the CDR2. Trimming removed 8 bases from V and 1 base from J, leaving 11 bases between the germline ends. The collaborating institutions used their own protocols to collect whole blood in K2EDTA tubes. For TCRbeta analysis, collaborators shipped samples as frozen whole blood, isolated PBMCs, or DNA extracted from either of those sample types. This chain is built from TRBV30 and TRBJ1-2; too little of a D gene remains to name it. The clonotype originates from a human donor with acute or convalescent COVID-19. The donor label of this sample is uncertain. Source material: peripheral blood. CDR3 protein: CAGAADNYGYTF. The nucleotide sequence reads TGTGCCGGAGCCGCGGATAACTATGGCTACACCTTC.